One and the same sample provided the 16 T cell receptor beta chains below, sequenced in a study of patients and donors after allogeneic stem cell transplantation. MiXCR, run by TCRdb on the RT-PCR reads, gives a single entry per CDR3 protein. The table lists approximately 250,000 distinct CDR3 sequences, 13% to 15% of them singletons. Sequencing used blood, either unsorted or a sorted T cell fraction (not recorded which). The source is a human donor who was either an allogeneic HSCT recipient or a stem cell or donor lymphocyte infusion donor (not recorded which). It is not recorded whose cells these are; they may come from a transplant donor.

J is TRBJ2-3 and V is TRBV7-9; 8 positions agree with TRBD2. V shed 4 bases and J 2 bases; nucleotides not matched to a gene: 8. The V gene's germline CDR1 is SEHNR and CDR2 FQNEAQ (reference sequence). The CDR3 length is 16 residues. The CDR3 DNA sequence: TGTGCCAGCAGCTCCCGCGGGGGGCACGCCACAGATACGCAGTATTTT. Protein product: CASSSRGGHATDTQYF.

This clonotype was found many times. The V and J genes are TRBV11-2 and TRBJ1-1; D is ambiguous. The CDR3 loop spans 13 amino acids. Per germline, CDR1 SGHAT and CDR2 FQNNGV. The germline V and J ends were trimmed by 1 base and 3 bases, with 6 bases remaining between them. In nucleotides, the CDR3 is TGTGCCAGCAGCTTAGGGGAGGACACTGAAGCTTTCTTT. Translation: CASSLGEDTEAFF. The full variable domain, rest sourced from reference TRBV11-2 and TRBJ1-1, is EAGVAQSPRYKIIEKRQSVAFWCNPISGHATLYWYQQILGQGPKLLIQFQNNGVVDDSQLPKDRFSAERLKGVDSTLKIQPAKLEDSAVYLCASSLGEDTEAFFGQGTRLTVV.

In this sample, this clonotype turned up many times. The chain carries TRBV5-6 and TRBJ2-1; possible D gene TRBD1, 6 bases. The CDR3 length is 14 residues. V was cut by 1 base and J by 9 bases, with 14 bases left in between. Per the germline V gene, CDR1 is SGHDT and CDR2 is YYEEEE. The chain's CDR3 is CASSLLRGLSEQFF. The CDR3 nucleotides are TGTGCCAGCAGCTTGCTCAGGGGCCTTAGTGAGCAGTTCTTC.

A few counts support this clonotype. The V and J genes are TRBV28 and TRBJ1-5; no clear D gene. The V and J ends lost 10 bases and 4 bases respectively, with 14 bases between them. CDR1 is MDHEN and CDR2 is SYDVKM in the germline V gene. The CDR3 sequence is 13 residues long. The CDR3 DNA reads as TGTGCCACGCTCGGTGGGCAAAATCAGCCCCAGCATTTT. This sequence encodes CATLGGQNQPQHF. Full variable domain (outside the CDR3, taken from reference TRBV28 and TRBJ1-5): DVKVTQSSRYLVKRTGEKVFLECVQDMDHENMFWYRQDPGLGLRLIYFSYDVKMKEKGDIPEGYSVSREKKERFSLILESASTNQTSMYLCATLGGQNQPQHFGDGTRLSIL.

This clonotype was seen a few times. The chain has TRBV5-1 and TRBJ2-2; TRBD2 matches at 12 bases. V shed 0 bases and J 6 bases; nucleotides not matched to a gene: 3. Germline V gene lookup returns CDR1 SGHRS and CDR2 YFSETQ. The CDR3 loop spans 16 amino acids. The CDR3 protein is CASSLAPSGGAGELFF. The CDR3 DNA is TGCGCCAGCAGCTTGGCCCCTAGCGGGGGGGCCGGGGAGCTGTTTTTT.

V usage is TRBV7-3 and J usage is TRBJ2-7, with 9 bases aligning to TRBD2. This CDR3 spans 15 amino acids. Trimming cost V 5 bases and J 3 bases; bases outside gene matches: 8. The germline gives CDR1 SGHTA, CDR2 FQGTGA. The CDR3 bases are TGTGCCAGCAGCCCGCGGGGGGGGGCGTTCTACGAGCAGTACTTC. This gives the protein CASSPRGGAFYEQYF.

This clonotype has only a few counts. The chain is built from TRBV7-3 and TRBJ1-6, with a weak D call TRBD1 (5 bases). V lost 2 bases to trimming and J lost 7 bases, with 9 bases between them. Per germline, CDR1 SGHTA and CDR2 FQGTGA. CDR3 length equals 14 residues. The CDR3 loop reads CASSLSGLNSPLHF. As DNA, the CDR3 is TGTGCCAGCAGCTTATCGGGGCTCAATTCACCCCTCCACTTT.

The rearrangement links TRBV7-8 to TRBJ2-7; 8 nucleotides agree with TRBD1. Germline V gene data show CDR1 as SGHVS and CDR2 as FQNEAQ. This CDR3 is 14 amino acids long. V lost 1 base and J lost 3; bases outside the gene matches: 2. CDR3 amino acids: CASSLGQGYYEQYF. The CDR3 coding sequence is TGTGCCAGCAGCTTAGGACAGGGGTACTACGAGCAGTACTTC.

V usage is TRBV25-1 and J usage is TRBJ2-3; 8 bases are a match to TRBD2. V was pared by 1 base and J by 0 bases, with 0 bases of the junction left unmatched. Germline lookup yields CDR1 MGHDK and CDR2 SYGVNS. The CDR3 runs to 15 residues. CDR3 sequence (DNA): TGTGCCAGCAGTGAATTAGCGGGGAGCACAGATACGCAGTATTTT. Protein: CASSELAGSTDTQYF.

In its sample, this clonotype was seen a few times. This sequence joins TRBV20-1 and TRBJ1-5; a possible D gene is TRBD1 (6 bases). Trimming cost V 5 bases and J 4 bases, with 12 bases left between them. CDR3 size: 13 residues. The germline V gene has CDR1 DFQATT and CDR2 SNEGSKA (reference sequence). CDR3 amino acids: CSARGASNQPQHF. The CDR3 region has the DNA TGCAGTGCTCGGGGGGCTAGTAATCAGCCCCAGCATTTT.

This clonotype was counted ten times or more. The chain employs TRBV9 and TRBJ2-3; a weak D match, TRBD2 (6 bases). CDR3 length: 15 residues. Germline values: CDR1 SGDLS, CDR2 YYNGEE. The V end lost 0 bases, the J end lost 5 bases, and 13 bases lay between the germline ends. The CDR3 coding sequence is TGTGCCAGCAGCGTAGATAGCGGAGGCGTAGATACGCAGTATTTT. It translates to CASSVDSGGVDTQYF.

This chain joins TRBV7-2 and TRBJ1-6; TRBD1 agrees at 7 bases. V gave up 4 bases and J gave up 3 bases; unmatched junction bases: 3. CDR3 length equals 15 residues. Germline values: CDR1 SGHTA, CDR2 FQGNSA. Here the CDR3 reads CASSSGTDYNSPLHF. The CDR3 bases are TGTGCCAGCAGCTCCGGGACAGACTATAATTCACCCCTCCACTTT.

CDR3 region: CASSPPGGGTGELFF. For the CDR3, the DNA is TGTGCCAGCAGCCCCCCGGGGGGGGGCACCGGGGAGCTGTTTTTT. V and J are TRBV6-1 and TRBJ2-2, with 8 bases aligning to TRBD2. J gave up 4 bases and V 6 bases, and 7 bases lay outside the gene matches. CDR1 and CDR2 (germline): MNHNS, SASEGT. This CDR3 comprises 15 residues.

The sample holds many counts of this clonotype. The chain recombines TRBV7-2 with TRBJ1-2, with 9 bases that match TRBD1. The germline V gene encodes CDR1 SGHTA and CDR2 FQGNSA. This CDR3 region has 15 residues. The V gene end was trimmed by 4 bases and the J gene end by 4 bases; junction bases not matched to a gene: 7. The CDR3 DNA sequence: TGTGCCAGCAGCTCCGGCGGGACAGGGCGCTATGGCTACACCTTC. Translating it yields CASSSGGTGRYGYTF. The entire variable domain, with the rest obtained from reference TRBV7-2 and TRBJ1-2, is as follows: GAGVSQSPSNKVTEKGKDVELRCDPISGHTALYWYRQSLGQGLEFLIYFQGNSAPDKSGLPSDRFSAERTGGSVSTLTIQRTQQEDSAVYLCASSSGGTGRYGYTFGSGTRLTVV.

J is TRBJ2-3 and V is TRBV15; possibly TRBD1 for D (6 bases). This CDR3 region has 15 residues. CDR1 is LNHNV, CDR2 YYDKDF, per germline (reference sequence). V was clipped by 2 bases and J by 2 bases, with 11 bases between them. The CDR3 DNA reads TGTGCCACCAGCAGAAGGCAGGGGAACACAGATACGCAGTATTTT. It translates to CATSRRQGNTDTQYF.

This clonotype was detected many times. The chain joins TRBV5-1 to TRBJ2-1; unclear D gene. Trimming cost V 0 bases and J 5 bases, with 9 bases left between them. This CDR3 contains 14 residues. The germline CDR1 and CDR2 sequences are SGHRS and YFSETQ. CDR3 residues: CASSLANNNNEQFF. CDR3 nucleotide sequence: TGCGCCAGCAGCTTGGCCAATAACAACAATGAGCAGTTCTTC.